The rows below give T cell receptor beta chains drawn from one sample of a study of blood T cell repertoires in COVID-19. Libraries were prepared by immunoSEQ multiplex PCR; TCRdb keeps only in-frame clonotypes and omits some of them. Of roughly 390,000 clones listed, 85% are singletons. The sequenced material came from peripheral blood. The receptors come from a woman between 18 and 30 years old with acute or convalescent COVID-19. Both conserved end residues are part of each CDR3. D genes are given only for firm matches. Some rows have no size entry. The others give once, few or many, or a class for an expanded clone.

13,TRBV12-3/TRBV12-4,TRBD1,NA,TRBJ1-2,CASSQGQFLGYTF,TGTGCCAGCAGCCAGGGACAGTTCCTTGGCTACACCTTC
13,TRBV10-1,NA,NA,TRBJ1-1,CASSATENTEAFF,TGCGCCAGCAGTGCCACAGAGAACACTGAAGCTTTCTTT
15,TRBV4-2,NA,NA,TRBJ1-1,CASSQASSRNTEAFF,TGTGCCAGCAGCCAAGCCAGTTCTCGGAACACTGAAGCTTTCTTT
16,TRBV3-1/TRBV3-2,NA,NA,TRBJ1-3,CASSPMDSLSGNTIYF,TGTGCCAGCAGCCCAATGGACAGTTTATCTGGAAACACCATATATTTT
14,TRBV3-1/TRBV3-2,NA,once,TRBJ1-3,CASSYRGNLNTIYF,TGTGCCAGCAGTTACCGAGGCAACCTCAACACCATATATTTT
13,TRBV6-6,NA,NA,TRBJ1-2,CASSPDGNYGYTF,TGTGCCAGCAGCCCCGACGGGAACTATGGCTACACCTTC
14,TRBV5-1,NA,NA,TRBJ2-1,CASMETIPTNEQFF,TGCGCCAGCATGGAGACTATCCCTACAAATGAGCAGTTCTTC
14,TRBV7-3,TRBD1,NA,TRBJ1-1,CASSPDRENTEAFF,TGTGCCAGCAGCCCAGACAGGGAAAACACTGAAGCTTTCTTT
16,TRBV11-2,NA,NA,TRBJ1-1,CASSLAGGLRNTEAFF,TGTGCCAGCAGCTTAGCGGGGGGGCTTCGGAACACTGAAGCTTTCTTT
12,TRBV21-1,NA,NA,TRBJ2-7,CASSKGPWDTHF,TGTGCCAGCAGCAAAGGTCCGTGGGACACCCACTTC
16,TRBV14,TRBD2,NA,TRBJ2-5,CASSQGTREVQETQYF,TGTGCCAGCAGCCAAGGGACGCGGGAGGTCCAAGAGACCCAGTACTTC
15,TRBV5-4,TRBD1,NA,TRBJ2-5,CASSWRTGEGETQYF,TGTGCCAGCAGCTGGCGGACAGGGGAGGGAGAGACCCAGTACTTC
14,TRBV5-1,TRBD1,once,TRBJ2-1,CASSIGTGRNEQFF,TGCGCCAGCAGCATTGGGACAGGGCGCAATGAGCAGTTCTTC
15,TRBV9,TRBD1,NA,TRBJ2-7,CASSVGQGGTYEQYF,TGTGCCAGCAGCGTTGGACAGGGAGGAACCTACGAGCAGTACTTC
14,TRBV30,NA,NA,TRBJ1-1,CASAAQGRRTEAFF,TGTGCCTCCGCCGCCCAGGGCAGGCGGACTGAAGCTTTCTTT
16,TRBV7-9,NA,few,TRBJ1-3,CASSPAGRVSGNTIYF,TGTGCCAGCAGTCCAGCGGGACGAGTCTCTGGAAACACCATATATTTT
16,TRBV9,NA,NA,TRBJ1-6,CASSVDMSSYNSPLHF,TGTGCCAGCAGCGTAGATATGAGCTCCTATAATTCACCCCTCCACTTT
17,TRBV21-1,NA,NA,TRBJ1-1,CASSAPGQGASGTEAFF,TGTGCCAGCAGCGCTCCGGGACAGGGGGCGAGTGGCACTGAAGCTTTCTTT
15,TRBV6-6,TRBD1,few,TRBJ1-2,CASSYSQGAAYGYTF,TGTGCCAGCAGTTACTCCCAGGGGGCGGCCTATGGCTACACCTTC
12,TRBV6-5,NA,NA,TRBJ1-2,CASSSSDYGYTF,TGTGCCAGCAGTAGCTCGGACTATGGCTACACCTTC
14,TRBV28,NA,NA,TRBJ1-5,CASSSNVGGQPQHF,TGTGCCAGCAGTTCGAATGTGGGGGGTCAGCCCCAGCATTTT
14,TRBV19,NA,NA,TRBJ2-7,CASSIEGMAYEQYF,TGTGCCAGTAGTATTGAGGGTATGGCCTACGAGCAGTACTTC
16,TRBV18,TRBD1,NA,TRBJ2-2,CASSPRDRAMTGELFF,TGTGCCAGCTCACCCAGGGACAGGGCGATGACCGGGGAGCTGTTTTTT
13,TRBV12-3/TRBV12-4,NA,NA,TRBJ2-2,CASSFNNPGELFF,TGTGCCAGCAGTTTTAACAATCCCGGGGAGCTGTTTTTT
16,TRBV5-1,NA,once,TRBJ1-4,CASSPGTTATNEKLFF,TGCGCCAGCAGCCCCGGGACAACCGCAACTAATGAAAAACTGTTTTTT
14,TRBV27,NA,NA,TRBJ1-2,CASSLTGSNYGYTF,TGTGCCAGCAGTTTAACAGGGAGTAACTATGGCTACACCTTC
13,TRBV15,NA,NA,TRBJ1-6,CATSMLGASPLHF,TGTGCCACCAGTATGCTGGGGGCTTCACCCCTCCACTTT
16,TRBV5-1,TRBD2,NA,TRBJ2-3,CASSLVLAGGKDTQYF,TGCGCCAGCAGCTTGGTGCTAGCGGGGGGAAAAGATACGCAGTATTTT
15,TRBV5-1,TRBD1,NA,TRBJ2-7,CASSFQQGASYEQYF,TGCGCCAGCAGCTTCCAACAGGGGGCTTCCTACGAGCAGTACTTC
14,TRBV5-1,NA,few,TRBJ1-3,CASSLDRVGNTIYF,TGCGCCAGCAGCTTGGACAGGGTTGGAAACACCATATATTTT
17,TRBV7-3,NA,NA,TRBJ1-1,CASSSGEGNRVNTEAFF,TGTGCCAGCAGCTCCGGGGAGGGGAACAGGGTGAACACTGAAGCTTTCTTT
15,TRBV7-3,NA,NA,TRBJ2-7,CASSLTTSTFYEQYF,TGTGCCAGCAGCTTAACGACATCAACTTTCTACGAGCAGTACTTC
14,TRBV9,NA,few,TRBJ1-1,CASNAGGGRTEAFF,TGTGCCAGCAACGCGGGGGGCGGGAGGACTGAAGCTTTCTTT
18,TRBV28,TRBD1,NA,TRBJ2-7,CASSFYIGQGASSYEQYF,TGTGCCAGCAGTTTCTACATCGGACAGGGGGCTAGCTCCTACGAGCAGTACTTC
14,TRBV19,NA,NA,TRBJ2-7,CASSINQGGDEQYF,TGTGCCAGTAGTATAAACCAGGGTGGAGACGAGCAGTACTTC
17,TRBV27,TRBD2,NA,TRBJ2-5,CASSLSMGLAVGETQYF,TGTGCCAGCAGTTTATCGATGGGACTAGCGGTAGGGGAGACCCAGTACTTC
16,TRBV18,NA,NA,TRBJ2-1,CASSPPTGLAYNEQFF,TGTGCCAGCTCACCTCCGACAGGTTTGGCCTACAATGAGCAGTTCTTC
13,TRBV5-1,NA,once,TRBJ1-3,CASSRDTGNTIYF,TGCGCCAGCAGCCGGGACACTGGAAACACCATATATTTT
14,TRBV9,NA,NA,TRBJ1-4,CASSVEIANEKLFF,TGTGCCAGCAGCGTAGAGATAGCTAATGAAAAACTGTTTTTT
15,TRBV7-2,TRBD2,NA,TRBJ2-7,CASSRYGTSGVEQYF,TGTGCCAGCAGCCGGTATGGGACTAGCGGCGTCGAGCAGTACTTC
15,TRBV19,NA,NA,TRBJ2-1,CASSIEGSVYNEQFF,TGTGCCAGTAGTATAGAGGGTAGCGTATACAATGAGCAGTTCTTC
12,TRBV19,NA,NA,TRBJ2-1,CASSTSLDEQFF,TGTGCCAGTAGTACGTCCCTCGATGAGCAGTTCTTC
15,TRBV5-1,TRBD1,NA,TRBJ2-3,CASSLQGASTDTQYF,TGCGCCAGCAGCTTGCAGGGGGCAAGCACAGATACGCAGTATTTT
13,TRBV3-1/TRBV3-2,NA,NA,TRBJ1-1,CASSPQRRAEAFF,TGTGCCAGCAGCCCCCAGCGGAGGGCTGAAGCTTTCTTT
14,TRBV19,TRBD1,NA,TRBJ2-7,CASSIVNRGNEQYF,TGTGCCAGTAGTATAGTAAACAGGGGAAACGAGCAGTACTTC
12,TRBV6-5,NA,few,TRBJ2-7,CASRAGLYEQYF,TGTGCCAGCAGGGCAGGCCTCTACGAGCAGTACTTC
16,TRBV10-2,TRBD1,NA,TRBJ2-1,CASSERTGSSYNEQFF,TGCGCCAGCAGTGAGAGGACAGGGAGCTCCTACAATGAGCAGTTCTTC
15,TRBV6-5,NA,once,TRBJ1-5,CASSLRQDSNQPQHF,TGTGCCAGCAGTCTAAGACAGGATAGCAATCAGCCCCAGCATTTT
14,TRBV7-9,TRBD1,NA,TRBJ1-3,CASSSTGVAYTIYF,TGTGCCAGCAGCTCGACAGGGGTCGCTTACACCATATATTTT
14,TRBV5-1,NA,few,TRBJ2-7,CASSFTGNRYEQYF,TGCGCCAGCAGCTTCACAGGGAATCGGTACGAGCAGTACTTC
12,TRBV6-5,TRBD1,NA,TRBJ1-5,CASSTGVQPQHF,TGTGCCAGCAGTACAGGGGTTCAGCCCCAGCATTTT
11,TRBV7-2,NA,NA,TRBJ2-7,CASSLTGEQYF,TGTGCCAGCAGCTTAACTGGCGAGCAGTACTTC
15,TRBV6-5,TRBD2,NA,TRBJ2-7,CASSRTSGGTYEQYF,TGTGCCAGCAGCCGGACTAGCGGGGGGACCTACGAGCAGTACTTC
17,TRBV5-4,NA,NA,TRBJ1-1,CASSTPSGERINTEAFF,TGTGCCAGCAGCACACCCTCGGGGGAGCGCATAAACACTGAAGCTTTCTTT
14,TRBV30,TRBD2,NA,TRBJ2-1,CAWSLLAGANEQFF,TGTGCCTGGAGTCTACTAGCGGGGGCCAATGAGCAGTTCTTC